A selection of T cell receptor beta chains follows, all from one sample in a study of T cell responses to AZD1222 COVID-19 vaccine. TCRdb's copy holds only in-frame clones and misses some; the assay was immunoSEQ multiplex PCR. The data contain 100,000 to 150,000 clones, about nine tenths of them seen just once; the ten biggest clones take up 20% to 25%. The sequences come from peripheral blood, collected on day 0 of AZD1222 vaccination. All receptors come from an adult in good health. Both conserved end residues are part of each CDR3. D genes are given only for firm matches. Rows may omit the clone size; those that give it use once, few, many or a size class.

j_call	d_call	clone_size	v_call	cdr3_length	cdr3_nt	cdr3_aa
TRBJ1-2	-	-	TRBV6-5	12	TGTGCCAGCAGTTACTCGTGGGGAGGCTACACCTTC	CASSYSWGGYTF
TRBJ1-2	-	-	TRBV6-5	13	TGTGCCAGCAGCCTATCAAGGGACTATGGCTACACCTTC	CASSLSRDYGYTF
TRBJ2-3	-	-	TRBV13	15	TGTGCCAGCAGCTCTCGGACAGACCCCACAGATACGCAGTATTTT	CASSSRTDPTDTQYF
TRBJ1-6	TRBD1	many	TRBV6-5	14	TGTGCCAGCAGGGAGGGGACAGGAATATCACCCCTCCACTTT	CASREGTGISPLHF
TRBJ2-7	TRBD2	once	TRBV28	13	TGTGCCAGCAGGGCGGGGGGCGACTACGAGCAGTACTTC	CASRAGGDYEQYF
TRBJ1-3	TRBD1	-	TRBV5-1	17	TGCGCCAGCAGCTTGGGGACAGGGCCCAGCTCTGGAAACACCATATATTTT	CASSLGTGPSSGNTIYF
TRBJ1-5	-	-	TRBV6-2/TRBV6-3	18	TGTGCCAGCAGTTACACTGGAGCGGGTAGGGATTTCGATCAGCCCCAGCATTTT	CASSYTGAGRDFDQPQHF
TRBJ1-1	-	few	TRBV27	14	TGTGCCAGCAGTTTATCAGGGGTAGGGTTTGAAGCTTTCTTT	CASSLSGVGFEAFF
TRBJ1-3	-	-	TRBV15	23	TGTGCCACCAGCCCCCACTCGGAACAGTTTCCCATAGATCTCTTTCCCTCTGGAAACACCATATATTTT	CATSPHSEQFPIDLFPSGNTIYF
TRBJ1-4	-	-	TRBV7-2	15	TGTGCCAGCAGCCCCCGCGGGACCCATAATGAAAAACTGTTTTTT	CASSPRGTHNEKLFF
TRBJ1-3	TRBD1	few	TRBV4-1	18	TGCGCCAGCAGCCAACCCGGACAGGGGTATGCCTCTGGAAACACCATATATTTT	CASSQPGQGYASGNTIYF
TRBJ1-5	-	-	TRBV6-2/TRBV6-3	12	TGTGCCAGCAGTTCCAACTATCAGCCCCAGCATTTT	CASSSNYQPQHF
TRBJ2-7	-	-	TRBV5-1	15	TGCGCCAGCAGCTTGGGGCAGGGTTTCTCCTACGAGCAGTACTTC	CASSLGQGFSYEQYF
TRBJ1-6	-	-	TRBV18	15	TGTGCCAGCTCACCCGACAGCTCCTATAATTCACCCCTCCACTTT	CASSPDSSYNSPLHF
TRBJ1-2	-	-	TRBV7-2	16	TGTGCCAGCAGCTTAGGAGTGGCGGATACTAACTATGGCTACACCTTC	CASSLGVADTNYGYTF
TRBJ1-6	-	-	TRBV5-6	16	TGTGCCAGCAGCCCCGGACAGAGCTCCATTAATTCACCCCTCCACTTT	CASSPGQSSINSPLHF
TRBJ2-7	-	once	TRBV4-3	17	TGCGCCAGCAGCCAAGAATCACAGGGCCTTTCTACTGACGAGCAGTACTTC	CASSQESQGLSTDEQYF
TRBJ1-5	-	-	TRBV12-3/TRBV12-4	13	TGTGCCAGCACCGCTGACAATTATCAGCCCCAGCATTTT	CASTADNYQPQHF
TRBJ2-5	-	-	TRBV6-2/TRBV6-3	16	TGTGCCAGCAGTTACGGGGCAGCGAGATTCCAAGAGACCCAGTACTTC	CASSYGAARFQETQYF
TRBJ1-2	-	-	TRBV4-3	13	TGCGCCAGCAGCCGGGACACTGCCTATGGCTACACCTTC	CASSRDTAYGYTF
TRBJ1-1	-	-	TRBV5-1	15	TGCGCCAGCAGCTTGAGGACACAAGGGAACACTGAAGCTTTCTTT	CASSLRTQGNTEAFF
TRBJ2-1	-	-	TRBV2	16	TGTGCCAGCAGGGCTGGGGCTAGCGTTAGGTACAATGAGCAGTTCTTC	CASRAGASVRYNEQFF
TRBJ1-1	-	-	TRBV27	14	TGTGCCAGCAGTTCCCTCGAGGGGAACACTGAAGCTTTCTTT	CASSSLEGNTEAFF
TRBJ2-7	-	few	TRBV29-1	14	TGCAGCGTTGAAGTTAGTGGGCAGCCCTACGAGCAGTACTTC	CSVEVSGQPYEQYF
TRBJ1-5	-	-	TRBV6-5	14	TGTGCCAGCAGTTCGGGGAAGGGCAATCAGCCCCAGCATTTT	CASSSGKGNQPQHF
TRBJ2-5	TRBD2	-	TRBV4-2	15	TGTGCCAGCAGCCAAGAAGGAGCGGGGGAAGAGACCCAGTACTTC	CASSQEGAGEETQYF
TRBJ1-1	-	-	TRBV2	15	TGTGCCAGCAGTGAAGCTGAGAGGCACAACGCAGTAGCTTTCTTT	CASSEAERHNAVAFF
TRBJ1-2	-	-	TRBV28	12	TGTGCCAGCAGGGGCCTGGCGGCGGGCTACACCTTC	CASRGLAAGYTF
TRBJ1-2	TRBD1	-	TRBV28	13	TGTGCCAGCAGTCGGACAGGGGGGGATGGCTACACCTTC	CASSRTGGDGYTF
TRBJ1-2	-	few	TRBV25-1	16	TGTGCCAGGATCAGGGCACCCGTTCCGACTAACTATGGCTACACCTTC	CARIRAPVPTNYGYTF
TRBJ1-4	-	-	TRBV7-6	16	TGTGCCAGCAGCCTAAGGGGGGTAGGCGGTAATGAAAAACTGTTTTTT	CASSLRGVGGNEKLFF
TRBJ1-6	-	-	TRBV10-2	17	TGCGCCAGCAGTGAAGGGGGGCTTAGCTCCTATAATTCACCCCTCCACTTT	CASSEGGLSSYNSPLHF
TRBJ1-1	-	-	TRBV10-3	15	TGTGCCATCAGTGGGAGGGGCAAGTCGGACACTGAAGCTTTCTTT	CAISGRGKSDTEAFF
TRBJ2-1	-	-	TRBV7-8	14	TGTGCCAGCAGCTTAGTCGCTCAGTACAATGAGCAGTTCTTC	CASSLVAQYNEQFF
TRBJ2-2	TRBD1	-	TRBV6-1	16	TGTGCCAGCAGTGCCAAATCGACAGGGACCACCGGGGAGCTGTTTTTT	CASSAKSTGTTGELFF
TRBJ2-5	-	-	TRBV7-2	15	TGTGCCAGCAGCTTAGCGACCAGAGGAAGAGAGACCCAGTACTTC	CASSLATRGRETQYF
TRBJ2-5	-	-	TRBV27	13	TGTGCCAGCACTAGAAGGTACCAAGAGACCCAGTACTTC	CASTRRYQETQYF
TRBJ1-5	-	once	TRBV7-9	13	TGTGCCAGCAGCTTAGAGACGAATCAGCCCCAGCATTTT	CASSLETNQPQHF
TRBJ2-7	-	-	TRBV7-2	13	TGTGCCAGCAGCGACCGGGGCTCCTACGAGCAGTACTTC	CASSDRGSYEQYF
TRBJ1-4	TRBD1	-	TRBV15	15	TGTGCCACCAGCAGACAGACAGGGATTGGGGAAAAACTGTTTTTT	CATSRQTGIGEKLFF
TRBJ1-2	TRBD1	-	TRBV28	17	TGTGCCAGCAGTTTCAGTTTGTCGGACAGGCGCTATTATGGCTACACCTTC	CASSFSLSDRRYYGYTF
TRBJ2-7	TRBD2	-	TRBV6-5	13	TGTGCCAGCAACCCTAGCGGGGACTACGAGCAGTACTTC	CASNPSGDYEQYF
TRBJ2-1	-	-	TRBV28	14	TGTGCCAGCAGATCCCCAGGCGGTTACAATGAGCAGTTCTTC	CASRSPGGYNEQFF
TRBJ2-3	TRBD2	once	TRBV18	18	TGTGCCAGCTCACCCAGGGGACTAGCGGAAACTAGCACAGATACGCAGTATTTT	CASSPRGLAETSTDTQYF
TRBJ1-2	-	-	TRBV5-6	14	TGTGCCAGCAGCTTAGGGGGGGCGAACTATGGCTACACCTTC	CASSLGGANYGYTF
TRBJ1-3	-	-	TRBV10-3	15	TGTGCCATCAGTGAGTCATTCAGCTCTGGAAACACCATATATTTT	CAISESFSSGNTIYF
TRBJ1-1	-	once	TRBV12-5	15	TGTGCTAGTGGTTTGGGGGTCGCGGGTTACACTGAAGCTTTCTTT	CASGLGVAGYTEAFF
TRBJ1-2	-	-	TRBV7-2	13	TGTGCCAGCAGCGTCAGTCGCGGATATGGCTACACCTTC	CASSVSRGYGYTF
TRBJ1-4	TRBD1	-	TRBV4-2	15	TGTGCCAGCAGCCAATCGGGACAGCTGGTCGAAAAACTGTTTTTT	CASSQSGQLVEKLFF
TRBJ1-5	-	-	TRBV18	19	TGTGCCAGCTCAGACAGGTGGGGCCCCCGCGGTTCGGGCAATCAGCCCCAGCATTTT	CASSDRWGPRGSGNQPQHF
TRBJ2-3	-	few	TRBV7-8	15	TGTGCCAGCAGTTCTCAGCCTCCCCCCACAGATACGCAGTATTTT	CASSSQPPPTDTQYF
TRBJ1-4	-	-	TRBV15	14	TGTGCCACCAGCGAGTCGGGCCATAATGAAAAACTGTTTTTT	CATSESGHNEKLFF
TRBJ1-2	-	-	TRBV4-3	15	TGCGCCAGCAGCCAATCGATCGTCGGTTCCTATGGCTACACCTTC	CASSQSIVGSYGYTF
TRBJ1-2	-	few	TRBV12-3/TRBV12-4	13	TGTGCCAGCAGTTTATCAGGGAACTATGGCTACACCTTC	CASSLSGNYGYTF
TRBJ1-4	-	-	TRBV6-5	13	TGTGCCAGCTCGGGATCAACTAATGAAAAACTGTTTTTT	CASSGSTNEKLFF
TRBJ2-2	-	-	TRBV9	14	TGTGCCAGCAGCGTAGAACTAGCTGACGGGGAGCTGTTTTTT	CASSVELADGELFF